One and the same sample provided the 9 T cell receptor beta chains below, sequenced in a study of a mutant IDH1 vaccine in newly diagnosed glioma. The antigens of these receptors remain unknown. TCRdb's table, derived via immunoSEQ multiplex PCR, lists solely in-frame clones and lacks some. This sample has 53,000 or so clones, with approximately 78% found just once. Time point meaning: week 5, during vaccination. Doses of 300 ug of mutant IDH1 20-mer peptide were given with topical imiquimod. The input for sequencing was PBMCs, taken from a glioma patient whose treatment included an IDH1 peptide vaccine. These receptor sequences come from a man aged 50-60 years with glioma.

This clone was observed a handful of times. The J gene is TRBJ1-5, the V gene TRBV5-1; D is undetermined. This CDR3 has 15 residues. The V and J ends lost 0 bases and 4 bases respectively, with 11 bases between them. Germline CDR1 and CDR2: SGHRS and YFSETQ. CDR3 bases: TGCGCCAGCAGCTTGGACGCGATTGGGAATCAGCCCCAGCATTTT. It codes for CASSLDAIGNQPQHF. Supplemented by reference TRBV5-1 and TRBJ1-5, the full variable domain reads KAGVTQTPRYLIKTRGQQVTLSCSPISGHRSVSWYQQTPGQGLQFLFEYFSETQRNKGNFPGRFSGRQFSNSRSEMNVSTLELGDSALYLCASSLDAIGNQPQHFGDGTRLSIL.

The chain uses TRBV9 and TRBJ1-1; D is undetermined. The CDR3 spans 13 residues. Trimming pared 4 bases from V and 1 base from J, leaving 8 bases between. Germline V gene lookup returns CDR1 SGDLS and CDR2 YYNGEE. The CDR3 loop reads CASSPSGNTEAFF. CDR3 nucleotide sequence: TGTGCCAGCAGCCCTTCAGGGAACACTGAAGCTTTCTTT.

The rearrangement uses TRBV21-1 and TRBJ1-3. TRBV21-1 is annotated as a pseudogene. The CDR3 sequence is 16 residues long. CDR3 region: CASSPKGRISGNTIYF. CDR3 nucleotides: TGTGCCAGCAGCCCTAAGGGACGGATCTCTGGAAACACCATATATTTT.

The DNA of the CDR3 is TGTGCCAGCTCACCCCTCAGGGACCAAAGAACTGAAGCTTTCTTT. Its translation is CASSPLRDQRTEAFF. V gene TRBV18 combines with J gene TRBJ1-1; D may be TRBD1 (5 bases). This CDR3 spans 15 amino acids. CDR1 is KGHSH and CDR2 is LQKENI in the germline V gene. The V end was cut by 3 bases, the J end by 5 bases, with 16 bases between.

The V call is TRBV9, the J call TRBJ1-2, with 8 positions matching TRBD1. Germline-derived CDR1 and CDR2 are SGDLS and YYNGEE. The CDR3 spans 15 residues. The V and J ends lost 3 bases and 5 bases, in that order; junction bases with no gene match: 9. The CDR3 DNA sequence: TGTGCCAGCAGCGGGACGGACAGGGCCTGGTATGGCTACACCTTC. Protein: CASSGTDRAWYGYTF.

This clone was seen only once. This CDR3 is CASSQVRGSTEAFF. The CDR3 DNA follows: TGTGCCAGCAGCCAAGTCCGGGGAAGCACTGAAGCTTTCTTT. V is TRBV14 and J is TRBJ1-1; D gene ambiguous. Per the germline V gene, CDR1 is SGHDN and CDR2 is FVKESK. V was trimmed by 1 base and J by 4 bases, leaving 10 bases between them. This CDR3 is 14 amino acids long.

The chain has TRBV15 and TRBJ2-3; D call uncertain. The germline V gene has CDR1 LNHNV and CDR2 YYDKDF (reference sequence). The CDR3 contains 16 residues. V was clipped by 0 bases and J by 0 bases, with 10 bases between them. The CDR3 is CATSRDLSASTDTQYF. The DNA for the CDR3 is TGTGCCACCAGCAGAGATCTATCCGCCAGCACAGATACGCAGTATTTT.

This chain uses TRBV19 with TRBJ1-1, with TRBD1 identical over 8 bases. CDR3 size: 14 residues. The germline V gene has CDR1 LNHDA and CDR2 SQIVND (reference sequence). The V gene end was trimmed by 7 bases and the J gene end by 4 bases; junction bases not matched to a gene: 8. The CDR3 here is CASNPDRGTTEAFF. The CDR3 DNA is TGTGCCAGTAACCCCGACAGGGGAACCACTGAAGCTTTCTTT.

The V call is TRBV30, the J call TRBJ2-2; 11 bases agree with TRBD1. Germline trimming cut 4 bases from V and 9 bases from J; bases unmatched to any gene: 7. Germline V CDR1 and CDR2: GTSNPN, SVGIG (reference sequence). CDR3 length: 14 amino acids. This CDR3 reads CAWKDRGRYRELFF. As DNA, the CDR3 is TGTGCCTGGAAGGACAGGGGGCGTTACCGGGAGCTGTTTTTT.